The T cell receptor beta chain under discussion was sequenced for a study of blood T cell repertoires in COVID-19. Looking at the study overall: COVID-19 samples, acute and convalescent, were from the United States, Italy and Spain. The cDNA or gDNA used as material had been derived from T cells, B-cell-depleted T cells, or PBMCs.

Original processing methods: The assay estimated nucleated cells by amplifying reference gene primers. Profiling relied on immunoSEQ multiplex PCR, and the TCRdb table lists in-frame clones only, not all of them. The DNA was the basis for D and trimming; V, J and clone size are from that table. This sample carries fewer than 450,000 clones, about 90% of them seen once, and the ten largest clones take about 7%. This clone was detected once. The trim removed 5 bases at V and 0 bases at J, leaving 8 bases unmatched. Germline CDR1 and CDR2: WSHSY and SAAADI. The CDR3 totals 18 residues. The source material was peripheral blood. The TCR originated in a woman between 65 and 79 years old with COVID-19, enrolled during active disease. This chain joins TRBV10-2 and TRBJ2-1, with 12 positions matching TRBD2. This CDR3 reads CASSNLAGGESSYNEQFF. CDR3 DNA sequence: TGCGCCAGCAGTAATCTAGCGGGGGGGGAGAGCTCCTACAATGAGCAGTTCTTC.